Listed below are T cell receptor beta chains from one sample, sequenced in a study of shared clonotypes between healthy human individuals. Sequencing was performed with immunoSEQ multiplex PCR; in TCRdb, only in-frame clones are kept and a portion is missing. The sample lists about 1.9 million clones; just under 95% were seen once. The source material was naive CD8+ T cells from PBMCs. Receptor source: a man younger than 35 in good health. Some clones in this sample may be carry-over from other donors' samples. Each CDR3 is given with its conserved first and last residue. Each record gives: V gene, J gene, CDR3 protein.

TRBV30	TRBJ2-1	CAWSSSGPGDEQFF
TRBV12-5	TRBJ1-1	CASGHRTGRAFF
TRBV7-3	TRBJ2-3	CASSLSGTDTQYF
TRBV6-1	TRBJ1-4	CASIDGGQEIEKLFF
TRBV28	TRBJ2-5	CASSSGQGRETQYF
TRBV7-2	TRBJ2-2	CASSSRSPSGRASTGELFF
TRBV4-1	TRBJ2-7	CASSQTFSTRQAYEQYF
TRBV29-1	TRBJ1-2	CSADRGNYGYTF
TRBV5-6	TRBJ2-1	CASSFGTPQYEQFF
TRBV28	TRBJ1-5	CASSLSDGDQPQHF
TRBV5-4	TRBJ2-1	CASSLGVVRFF
TRBV7-2	TRBJ2-5	CASSLDAGQETQYF
TRBV2	TRBJ1-2	CASSNPAFLTYGYTF
TRBV10-3	TRBJ1-1	CAIREDRGNTEAFF
TRBV7-3	TRBJ2-3	CASSFGSGIDTQYF
TRBV5-4	TRBJ1-1	CASSLGTGLAEAFF
TRBV19	TRBJ2-1	CASSTPRTGGVYNEQFF
TRBV2	TRBJ2-7	CASSEEGLAGDEQYF
TRBV28	TRBJ1-5	CASSRRQGVQPQHF
TRBV28	TRBJ2-4	CASSDRSKNIQYF
TRBV25-1	TRBJ2-2	CASSDENTGELFF
TRBV27	TRBJ2-5	CASRDRGAVETQYF
TRBV7-9	TRBJ2-1	CASSSSRDLLRGNEQFF
TRBV7-9	TRBJ2-3	CASSPRGLESTDTQYF
TRBV25-1	TRBJ2-1	CASSTSSYNEQFF
TRBV29-1	.	CSVKTWTGQTYEQYF
TRBV19	TRBJ2-1	CASSGLAGVHNEQFF
TRBV10-1	TRBJ2-1	CASASGNSYNEQFF
TRBV9	TRBJ2-3	CASSAGRDAYTDTQYF
TRBV9	TRBJ1-5	CASSQTGDSNQPQHF
TRBV28	TRBJ2-2	CASSFWREDGELFF
TRBV6-1	TRBJ2-7	CASTLVDGRSYEQYF
TRBV7-9	TRBJ2-1	CASSPLAGGSNEQFF
TRBV5-5	TRBJ2-3	CASSFKPRQGTDTQYF
TRBV5-1	TRBJ2-1	CASSAELRGRGGEQFF
TRBV28	TRBJ2-7	CASSPRFGQNPYEQYF
TRBV7-6	TRBJ2-7	CASSLTPDEQYF
TRBV2	TRBJ2-7	CASTPRGASGSYEQYF
TRBV6-5	TRBJ2-7	CASSYRTSGIYEQYF